This TCR beta chain came from a study of blood T cells in healthy people across ages. Germline V lookup: CDR1 SGHTA, CDR2 FQGNSA. This CDR3 has 15 amino acids. The V end was cut by 7 bases, the J end by 0 bases, with 15 bases between. This clonotype showed up just a few times. Then a second PCR, running roughly 7 to 11 cycles, was carried out with a sample-barcoded 5' primer and a J-beta primer mix. TCRdb re-called the 5' RACE reads with MiXCR, one entry per CDR3 protein. The sample lists some 760,000 distinct CDR3 sequences, approximately 25% seen once, with 3% to 4.5% in the top ten. The same data also went into a second study, on T cells of mothers and their children.

The chain joins TRBV7-2 to TRBJ1-2; TRBD1 might be the D (6 bases). The sample taken for sequencing was blood. The clonotype was recovered from a boy aged 5-17 years in good health. Written as DNA, the CDR3 is TGTGCCAGCATCCGGGCGGGGGCTCCTAACTATGGCTACACCTTC. The encoded protein is CASIRAGAPNYGYTF.